The 17 T cell receptor beta chains listed next were all sequenced from one sample in a study of T-cell memory formation after mild COVID-19 (dated by TCRdb to about 2021). Library preparation employed 5' RACE. The data were produced on an Illumina NovaSeq 6000. The public reads were reanalyzed by TCRdb: fastp trimming at Q25, MiXCR alignment, in-frame beta chains only. Under each unique CDR3 protein, matching rows form one entry showing the most common genes and DNA. The sample table contains a few hundred thousand distinct CDR3 sequences; only one count was recorded for 25% to 30% of them. Of the sample, 13% is held by the ten largest clones. The specimen sequenced was PBMCs or a T cell subset sorted from them (not recorded which). The source is an adult woman who had mild COVID-19 (a few samples of this study predate the infection). The sample titles of this study are shuffled in the database, so cell type and time point are left out; the donor was told from shared clones.

This chain uses TRBV6-5 with TRBJ2-2; 8 bases fit TRBD1. The CDR3 is 15 amino acids. Germline V CDR1 and CDR2: MNHEY, SVGAGI. V lost 7 bases to trimming and J lost 4 bases; unmatched junction nucleotides: 8. The CDR3 loop is CASKEDRAGTGELFF. In DNA form, the CDR3 reads TGTGCCAGCAAGGAGGACAGGGCTGGCACCGGGGAGCTGTTTTTT.

The table lists this clonotype with a few counts. The V call is TRBV6-5, the J call TRBJ2-7, with D possibly matching TRBD2 (6 bases). The germline V and J ends were trimmed by 5 bases and 3 bases, with 14 bases remaining between them. The CDR3 length is 14 residues. In germline, CDR1 is MNHEY, CDR2 SVGAGI. CDR3 sequence (DNA): TGTGCCAGCAGTGTACGGGGGTTCGGCTACGAGCAGTACTTC. Translated: CASSVRGFGYEQYF.

This clonotype was seen more than once but under ten times. The V gene is TRBV11-2, the J gene TRBJ2-1; 11 bases fit TRBD2. The J segment lost 9 bases and the V segment lost 5 bases, leaving 9 bases of the junction unmatched. The germline gives CDR1 SGHAT, CDR2 FQNNGV. CDR3 length equals 15 residues. CDR3 coding DNA: TGTGCCAGCAGCCGACTGACTAGCGGGATTGGTGAGCAGTTCTTC. It yields the protein CASSRLTSGIGEQFF. Full variable domain (outside the CDR3, taken from reference TRBV11-2 and TRBJ2-1): EAGVAQSPRYKIIEKRQSVAFWCNPISGHATLYWYQQILGQGPKLLIQFQNNGVVDDSQLPKDRFSAERLKGVDSTLKIQPAKLEDSAVYLCASSRLTSGIGEQFFGPGTRLTVL.

V and J are TRBV9 and TRBJ2-2; D call uncertain. V was trimmed by 1 base and J by 6 bases, leaving 10 bases between them. Per germline, CDR1 SGDLS and CDR2 YYNGEE. CDR3 length equals 14 residues. The CDR3 spells CASSVTVGAGELFF. Written as DNA, the CDR3 is TGTGCCAGCAGCGTAACCGTGGGCGCCGGGGAGCTGTTTTTT.

This clonotype turned up a few times. The chain employs TRBV11-2 and TRBJ2-1; 11 positions agree with TRBD1. J was trimmed by 4 bases and V by 4 bases; bases with no gene match: 9. The CDR3 length is 17 residues. Germline CDR1 SGHAT, CDR2 FQNNGV. CDR3 protein: CASSSHSGQGAYNEQFF. The DNA for the CDR3 is TGTGCCAGCAGCTCCCACTCTGGACAGGGGGCATACAATGAGCAGTTCTTC. Supplemented by reference TRBV11-2 and TRBJ2-1, the full variable domain reads EAGVAQSPRYKIIEKRQSVAFWCNPISGHATLYWYQQILGQGPKLLIQFQNNGVVDDSQLPKDRFSAERLKGVDSTLKIQPAKLEDSAVYLCASSSHSGQGAYNEQFFGPGTRLTVL.

This clonotype came up a few times. CDR3: CAISESTRPPGQLYNEQFF. CDR3 in DNA: TGTGCCATCAGTGAGTCGACTCGACCTCCGGGACAGTTGTACAATGAGCAGTTCTTC. This chain connects TRBV10-3 to TRBJ2-1, with 7 bases fitting TRBD1. This CDR3 region has 19 residues. The V gene end was trimmed by 0 bases and the J gene end by 4 bases; junction bases not matched to a gene: 15. Per the germline V gene, CDR1 is ENHRY and CDR2 is SYGVKD.

The chain couples TRBV19 to TRBJ1-5; D not resolved. With 1 base removed from V and 2 bases from J, the gap between germline ends came to 15 bases. CDR3 length: 17 amino acids. Looked up from germline, CDR1 is LNHDA and CDR2 is SQIVND (reference sequence). The DNA for the CDR3 is TGTGCCAGTAGTATAGGAATTGGGAAGAGAGGCAATCAGCCCCAGCATTTT. This encodes CASSIGIGKRGNQPQHF.

There are a few counts of this clonotype. The chain recombines TRBV4-3 with TRBJ2-7; tentatively, D is TRBD2 (5 bases). The CDR3 has 14 amino acids. Trimming removed 4 bases from V and 4 bases from J, with 14 bases in between. CDR1 is LGHNA and CDR2 is YSLEER in the germline V gene. DNA for the CDR3: TGCGCCAGCAGCCCTTACGCGGGCGGGTACGAGCAGTACTTC. Protein sequence: CASSPYAGGYEQYF.

Only one count was recorded for this clonotype. The chain couples TRBV12-3 or TRBV12-4 to TRBJ1-5; no definite D call. The length of the CDR3 is 13 residues. The ends were cut back, 4 bases at V and 4 bases at J, with 8 bases in the middle. The CDR3 coding sequence is TGTGCCAGCAGTTCTTCATTGAATCAGCCCCAGCATTTT. Amino acids: CASSSSLNQPQHF.

This clonotype was found a few times. The V gene is TRBV3-1, the J gene TRBJ2-5; D possibly corresponds to TRBD1 (6 bases). Germline V gene data show CDR1 as LGHDT and CDR2 as YNNKEL (reference sequence). The CDR3 is 13 amino acids. Trimming removed 4 bases at V and 4 bases at J, with 10 bases between. The CDR3 sequence: CASSLQGVETQYF. In DNA form, the CDR3 reads TGTGCCAGCAGCCTACAGGGAGTAGAGACCCAGTACTTC.

This clonotype was counted only a few times. This chain connects TRBV6-2 or TRBV6-3 to TRBJ2-7; 9 bases align to TRBD1. V lost 6 bases, J lost 5 bases, and 8 bases stayed unmatched. Germline loops: CDR1 MNHEY, CDR2 SVGEGT. There are 14 residues in the CDR3. CDR3 amino acids: CASRYRGLRNEQYF. The CDR3, as DNA: TGTGCCAGCAGGTACAGGGGGCTGAGGAACGAGCAGTACTTC.

V usage is TRBV15 and J usage is TRBJ2-2; 8 positions agree with TRBD1. V trimming: 0 bases; J trimming: 4 bases; junction bases outside the gene matches: 7. Germline V CDR1 and CDR2: LNHNV, YYDKDF (reference sequence). There are 17 residues in the CDR3. The CDR3 sequence is CATSRDPRTGSTGELFF. CDR3 in DNA: TGTGCCACCAGCAGAGATCCTAGGACAGGGTCCACCGGGGAGCTGTTTTTT.

This clonotype was found a few times. CDR3 loop: CASRGLRTSASPGDTQYF. The CDR3 DNA reads TGTGCCAGCAGAGGACTTCGTACTAGCGCGAGTCCGGGGGATACGCAGTATTTT. The chain links TRBV2 to TRBJ2-3, with TRBD2 identical over 7 bases. After removal of 6 bases from V and 6 bases from J, the junction contained 21 bases not matched to a gene. The CDR3 contains 18 residues. CDR1 and CDR2 (germline): SNHLY, FYNNEI.

The chain uses TRBV7-2 and TRBJ2-1; 7 bases match TRBD2. Trimming removed 3 bases from V and 6 bases from J; junction bases left unmatched: 5. The length of the CDR3 is 14 residues. Germline-derived CDR1 and CDR2 are SGHTA and FQGNSA. Written as DNA, the CDR3 is TGTGCCAGCAGCTTCTGGACTAGTTCCAATGAGCAGTTCTTC. Protein: CASSFWTSSNEQFF. The complete variable domain, with remaining parts taken from reference TRBV7-2 and TRBJ2-1, reads GAGVSQSPSNKVTEKGKDVELRCDPISGHTALYWYRQSLGQGLEFLIYFQGNSAPDKSGLPSDRFSAERTGGSVSTLTIQRTQQEDSAVYLCASSFWTSSNEQFFGPGTRLTVL.

The gene calls are TRBV7-8 and TRBJ2-1, with D perhaps matching TRBD1 or TRBD2 (6 bases each). Germline V gives CDR1 SGHVS, CDR2 FQNEAQ. Trimming shortened V by 1 base and J by 8 bases, and 12 bases separated the two germline ends. This CDR3 region has 14 residues. CDR3 sequence reads: CASSLGRRGDEQFF. The CDR3 nucleotides read TGTGCCAGCAGCTTAGGTAGGAGGGGGGATGAGCAGTTCTTC. Based on the CDR3 plus reference TRBV7-8 and TRBJ2-1, the full variable domain is GAGVSQSPRYKVAKRGQDVALRCDPISGHVSLFWYQQALGQGPEFLTYFQNEAQLDKSGLPSDRFFAERPEGSVSTLKIQRTQQEDSAVYLCASSLGRRGDEQFFGPGTRLTVL.

This clonotype was found a few times. The rearrangement links TRBV6-5 to TRBJ2-7; tentative D call: TRBD2 (5 bases). Per germline, CDR1 MNHEY and CDR2 SVGAGI. The CDR3 is 15 residues long. V shed 2 bases and J shed 0 bases, with 11 bases lying between them. Here the CDR3 DNA reads TGTGCCAGCAGTTACGCTTCCGGGAACTCCTACGAGCAGTACTTC. As protein: CASSYASGNSYEQYF.

This clonotype has at least ten counts. The V and J genes are TRBV7-2 and TRBJ2-6; 8 nucleotides align to TRBD1. The CDR3 sequence is 17 residues long. CDR1 SGHTA and CDR2 FQGNSA come from the germline V gene. The trim removed 5 bases at V and 0 bases at J, leaving 6 bases unmatched. DNA for the CDR3: TGTGCCAGCAGCGCCGGGACAGGCCTCTCTGGGGCCAACGTCCTGACTTTC. This codes for CASSAGTGLSGANVLTF. The complete variable domain, with remaining parts taken from reference TRBV7-2 and TRBJ2-6, reads GAGVSQSPSNKVTEKGKDVELRCDPISGHTALYWYRQSLGQGLEFLIYFQGNSAPDKSGLPSDRFSAERTGGSVSTLTIQRTQQEDSAVYLCASSAGTGLSGANVLTFGAGSRLTVL.